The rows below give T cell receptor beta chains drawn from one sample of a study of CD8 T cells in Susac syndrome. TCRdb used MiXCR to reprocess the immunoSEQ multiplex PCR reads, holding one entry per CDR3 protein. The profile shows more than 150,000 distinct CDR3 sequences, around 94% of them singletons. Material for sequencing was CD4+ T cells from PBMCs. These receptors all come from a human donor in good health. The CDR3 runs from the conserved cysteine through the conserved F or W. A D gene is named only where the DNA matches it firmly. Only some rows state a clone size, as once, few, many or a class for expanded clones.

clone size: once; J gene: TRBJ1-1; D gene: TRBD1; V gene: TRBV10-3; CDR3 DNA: TGTGCCATCAGTGAGTCCATCCTCGGACAGGGGAGGGCTGAAGCTTTCTTT; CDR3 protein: CAISESILGQGRAEAFF
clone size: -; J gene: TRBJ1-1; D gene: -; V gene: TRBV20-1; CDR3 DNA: TGCAGTGCTAGAGATCAGTCGGGGGCCTATGAAGCTTTCTTT; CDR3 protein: CSARDQSGAYEAFF
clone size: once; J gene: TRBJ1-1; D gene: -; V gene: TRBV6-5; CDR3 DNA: TGTGCCAGCGGGGGGCGGATGAACACTGAAGCTTTCTTT; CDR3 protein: CASGGRMNTEAFF
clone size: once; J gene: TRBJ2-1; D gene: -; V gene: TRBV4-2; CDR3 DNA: TGTGCCAGCAGCCAAGAGGGGGACTCGCTCAATGAGCAGTTCTTC; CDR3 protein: CASSQEGDSLNEQFF
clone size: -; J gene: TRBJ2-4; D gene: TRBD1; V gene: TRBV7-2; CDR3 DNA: TGTGCCAGCAGCTTAGTCCGAACCGGGACAGGGAAAAACATTCAGTACTTC; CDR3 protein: CASSLVRTGTGKNIQYF
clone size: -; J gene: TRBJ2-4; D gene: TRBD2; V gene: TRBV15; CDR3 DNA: TGTGCCACCAGCAGGCCAGCGGGGCGAGACATTCAGTACTTC; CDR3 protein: CATSRPAGRDIQYF
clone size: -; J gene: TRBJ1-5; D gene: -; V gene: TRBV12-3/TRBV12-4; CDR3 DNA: TGTGCCAGCAGTTTTGGGGGATCAGGGTTCAATCAGCCCCAGCATTTT; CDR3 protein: CASSFGGSGFNQPQHF
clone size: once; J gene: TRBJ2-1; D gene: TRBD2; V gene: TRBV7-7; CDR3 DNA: TGTGCTAGCAGCTTAGCTAGCGGACCAAACAATGAGCAGTTCTTC; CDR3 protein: CASSLASGPNNEQFF
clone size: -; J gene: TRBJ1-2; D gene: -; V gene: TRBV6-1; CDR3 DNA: TGTGCCAGCAGCCAAAGTGCCTATGGCTACACCTTC; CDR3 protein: CASSQSAYGYTF
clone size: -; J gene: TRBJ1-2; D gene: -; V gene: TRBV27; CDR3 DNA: TGTGCCAGCAGTTTAAGAGGGACGGAGGGCTACACCTTC; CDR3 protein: CASSLRGTEGYTF
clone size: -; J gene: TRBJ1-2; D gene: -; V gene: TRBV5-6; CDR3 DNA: TGTGCCAGCAGCTTGGGGCTCGCGGGCCGAGGCTACACCTTC; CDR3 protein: CASSLGLAGRGYTF
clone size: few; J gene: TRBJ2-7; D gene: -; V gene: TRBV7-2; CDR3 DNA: TGTGCCAGCGGAACAGGGCGGGGAGCCTACGAGCAGTACTTC; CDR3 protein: CASGTGRGAYEQYF
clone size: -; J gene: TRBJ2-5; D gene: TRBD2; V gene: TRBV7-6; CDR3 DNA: TGTGCCAGCAGCGGGGACTTCGGGGGGCAAGAGACCCAGTACTTC; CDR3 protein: CASSGDFGGQETQYF
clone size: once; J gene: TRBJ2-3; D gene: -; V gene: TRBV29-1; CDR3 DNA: TGCAGCGTTCTCACTCGACAGAGAAGCACAGATACGCAGTATTTT; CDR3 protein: CSVLTRQRSTDTQYF
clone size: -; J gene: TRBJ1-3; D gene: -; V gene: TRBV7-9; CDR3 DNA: TGTGCCAGCAGCGCCGAAGGGACCGTCCGTGGAAACACCATATATTTT; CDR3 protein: CASSAEGTVRGNTIYF
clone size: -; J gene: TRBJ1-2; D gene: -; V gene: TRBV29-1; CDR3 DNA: TGCAGCGTTGAGCGGCATGACTATGGCTACACCTTC; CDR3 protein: CSVERHDYGYTF
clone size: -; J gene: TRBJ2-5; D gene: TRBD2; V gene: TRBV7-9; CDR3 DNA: TGTGCCAGCAGCTTAGCACTAGCGGGGGGAGGCATCTCAGAGACCCAGTACTTC; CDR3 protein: CASSLALAGGGISETQYF
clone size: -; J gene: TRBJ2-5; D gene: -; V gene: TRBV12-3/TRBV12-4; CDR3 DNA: TGTGCCAGCAGTTTAGCGGGAGGTTACGAGACCCAGTACTTC; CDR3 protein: CASSLAGGYETQYF
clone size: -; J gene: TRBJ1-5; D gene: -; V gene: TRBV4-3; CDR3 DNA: TGCGCCAGCAGCCAAACGCTCCGGGATCAGCCCCAGCATTTT; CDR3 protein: CASSQTLRDQPQHF
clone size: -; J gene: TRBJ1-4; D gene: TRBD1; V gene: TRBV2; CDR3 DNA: TGTGCCAGCAGTGCGGGACAGCAGAGGTGGGGAGAAAAACTGTTTTTT; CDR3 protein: CASSAGQQRWGEKLFF
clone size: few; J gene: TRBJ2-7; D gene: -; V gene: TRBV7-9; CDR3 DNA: TGTGCCAGCAGTTTGACGGACGAGCAGTACTTC; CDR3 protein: CASSLTDEQYF
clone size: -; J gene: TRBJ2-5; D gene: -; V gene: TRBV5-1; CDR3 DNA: TGCGCCAGCAGCACGGGACCGACGGGGACCCAGTACTTC; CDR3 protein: CASSTGPTGTQYF
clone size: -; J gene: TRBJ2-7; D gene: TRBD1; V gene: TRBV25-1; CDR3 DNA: TGTGCCAGTCAAAAGACAGGGCGCGAGCAGTACTTC; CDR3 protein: CASQKTGREQYF
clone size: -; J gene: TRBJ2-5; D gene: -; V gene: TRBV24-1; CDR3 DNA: TGTGCCACCAGTGTCGCAGGGACGGAGACCCAGTACTTC; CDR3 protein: CATSVAGTETQYF
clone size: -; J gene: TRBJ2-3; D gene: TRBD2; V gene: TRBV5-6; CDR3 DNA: TGTGCCAGCAGCTTGAACCTAGCGGGGTCCCGTGGGGCAGATACGCAGTATTTT; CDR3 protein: CASSLNLAGSRGADTQYF
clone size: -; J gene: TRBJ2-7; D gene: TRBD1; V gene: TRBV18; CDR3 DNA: TGTGCCAGCTCACCGCCGGGACAGGGGGCGAAGGGCTACGAGCAGTACTTC; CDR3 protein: CASSPPGQGAKGYEQYF
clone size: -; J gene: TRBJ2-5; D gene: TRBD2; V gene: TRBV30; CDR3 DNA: TGTGCCTGTCAGCGGGGGCAAGAGACCCAGTACTTC; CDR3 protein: CACQRGQETQYF
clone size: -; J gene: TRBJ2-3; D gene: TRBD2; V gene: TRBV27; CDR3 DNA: TGTGCCAGCGGAGTAGGCGGGGGGCCCACAGATACGCAGTATTTT; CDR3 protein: CASGVGGGPTDTQYF
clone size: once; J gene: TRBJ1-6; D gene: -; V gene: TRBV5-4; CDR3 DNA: TGTGCCAGCAGCTTGGACAGTTCGAGTAGTTCACCCCTCCACTTT; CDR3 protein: CASSLDSSSSSPLHF
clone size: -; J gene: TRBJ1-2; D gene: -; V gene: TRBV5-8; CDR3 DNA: TGTGCCAGCAGCTTGGCGGCAGACTATGGCTACACCTTC; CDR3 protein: CASSLAADYGYTF
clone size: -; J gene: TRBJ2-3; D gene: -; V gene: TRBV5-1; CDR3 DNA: TGCGCCAGCAAGGAGGCGGGCACAGATACGCAGTATTTT; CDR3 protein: CASKEAGTDTQYF
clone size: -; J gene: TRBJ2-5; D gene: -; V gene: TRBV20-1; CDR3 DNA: TGCAGTGCTAGAGATAGCTACCAAGAGACCCAGTACTTC; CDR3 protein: CSARDSYQETQYF
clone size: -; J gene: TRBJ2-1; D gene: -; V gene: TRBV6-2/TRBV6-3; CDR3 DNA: TGTGCCAGCAGTTACTCGCGGGACCGATCCTACAATGAGCAGTTCTTC; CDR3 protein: CASSYSRDRSYNEQFF
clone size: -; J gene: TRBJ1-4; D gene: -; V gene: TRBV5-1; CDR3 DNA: TGCGCCAGCAGCTCCGAGAGGCTCAATGAAAAACTGTTTTTT; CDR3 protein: CASSSERLNEKLFF
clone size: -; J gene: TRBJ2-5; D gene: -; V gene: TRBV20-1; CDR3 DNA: TGCAGTGCTATGGTGGGGGTGAGGGAGGTAGAGACCCAGTACTTC; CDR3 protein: CSAMVGVREVETQYF